This T cell receptor (beta chain) was profiled in a study of technical replicates of blood from several donors. V lost 1 base to trimming and J lost 0 bases, with 11 bases between them. Germline-derived CDR1 and CDR2 are LNHDA and SQIVND (reference sequence). The CDR3 consists of 16 residues. Clones were read by immunoSEQ multiplex PCR, and TCRdb kept only the in-frame ones, dropping some. The table lists some 67,000 clones, roughly 98% of them singletons. The gene calls are TRBV19 and TRBJ2-3; D is unclear. What was sequenced was T cells isolated from PBMCs. This sequence was found in a human donor in good health. The CDR3 reads CASSIVSNPSTDTQYF. CDR3 sequence (DNA): TGTGCCAGTAGTATAGTCTCTAATCCTAGCACAGATACGCAGTATTTT.